The 28 T cell receptor beta chains below were found in one sample sequenced in a study of blood T cells in healthy people across ages (dated by TCRdb to between 2014 and 2016). The library was obtained by 5' RACE. This sample was sequenced with an Illumina HiSeq 2500. A second 7 to 11 cycle PCR used a sample-barcoded 5' primer and a J-beta primer mix. TCRdb reprocessing: public reads trimmed at Q25 with fastp, clones called with MiXCR, in-frame beta chains kept. When rows share a CDR3 protein, they turn into one entry using the most common DNA and genes. In all, the sample holds about 1.6 million distinct CDR3 sequences, and roughly 32% of those were seen once. The ten most abundant clones make up around 11% of the sample. The sequencing sample was made of blood. The receptors originated from a woman in her twenties or thirties in good health.

On this clonotype itself: A junction end diverges from the germline sequence, so it may reflect a read error. The rearrangement links TRBV4-1 to TRBJ1-4; 8 bases fit TRBD1. CDR1 and CDR2 (germline): MGHRA, YSYEKL. CDR3 size: 18 residues. This CDR3 is CASSQGTGRRATSEKLFF. Here the CDR3 DNA reads TGCGCCAGCAGCCAAGGGACAGGGAGGAGGGCAACTAGTGAAAAACTGTTTTTT.

The rearrangement uses TRBV2 and TRBJ1-4, with D possibly matching TRBD1 (5 bases). There are 12 residues in the CDR3. The germline V gene has CDR1 SNHLY and CDR2 FYNNEI. V was pared by 7 bases and J by 10 bases, with 13 bases between. CDR3 in amino acids: CASTQDSGKLFF. CDR3 bases: TGTGCCAGCACACAGGATTCTGGAAAACTGTTTTTT.

The table lists this clonotype with a few counts. This chain uses TRBV28 with TRBJ2-1, with TRBD2 as a possible D gene (6 bases). Germline loops: CDR1 MDHEN, CDR2 SYDVKM. V lost 5 bases and J 3 bases, leaving 14 bases between the germline ends. The CDR3 sequence is 15 residues long. In DNA, the CDR3 is TGTGCCAGCAGTGGGGTCCCCGGGGGCTACAATGAGCAGTTCTTC. Residues: CASSGVPGGYNEQFF. Full variable domain (outside the CDR3, taken from reference TRBV28 and TRBJ2-1): DVKVTQSSRYLVKRTGEKVFLECVQDMDHENMFWYRQDPGLGLRLIYFSYDVKMKEKGDIPEGYSVSREKKERFSLILESASTNQTSMYLCASSGVPGGYNEQFFGPGTRLTVL.

Many counts were recorded for this clonotype. The gene calls are TRBV5-1 and TRBJ2-6, with D unclear. The CDR3 covers 15 residues. V was trimmed by 4 bases and J by 0 bases, leaving 8 bases between them. CDR1 and CDR2 (germline): SGHRS, YFSETQ. This CDR3 reads CASSPQRSGANVLTF. The CDR3 DNA sequence: TGCGCCAGCAGCCCCCAGCGCTCTGGGGCCAACGTCCTGACTTTC. Based on the CDR3 plus reference TRBV5-1 and TRBJ2-6, the full variable domain is KAGVTQTPRYLIKTRGQQVTLSCSPISGHRSVSWYQQTPGQGLQFLFEYFSETQRNKGNFPGRFSGRQFSNSRSEMNVSTLELGDSALYLCASSPQRSGANVLTFGAGSRLTVL.

Only a few counts were recorded for this clonotype. The V gene is TRBV28, the J gene TRBJ2-7, with D possibly TRBD2 on 5 matching bases. Germline CDR1 reads MDHEN; CDR2 reads SYDVKM. This CDR3 is 14 amino acids long. V lost 6 bases and J lost 5, with 17 bases in between. The CDR3 region has the DNA TGTGCCAGCAGCCCCCTAGAGGGTAAAAACGAGCAGTACTTC. Encoded protein: CASSPLEGKNEQYF.

V gene TRBV10-2 combines with J gene TRBJ2-7; D gene unclear. Germline assignment: CDR1 WSHSY and CDR2 SAAADI. V lost 6 bases to trimming and J lost 5 bases, with 11 bases between them. This CDR3 is 12 amino acids long. For the CDR3, the DNA is TGCGCCAGCAGGACCGCGAGCCACGAGCAGTACTTC. As protein: CASRTASHEQYF.

This clonotype was seen more than once but under ten times. The rearrangement links TRBV4-2 to TRBJ1-2; the match to TRBD1 covers 7 bases. The CDR3 spans 18 residues. With 4 bases clipped from V and 0 bases from J, the junction kept 14 bases outside the gene matches. From germline, CDR1 is LGHNA and CDR2 YNFKEQ. CDR3 region: CASSPRGAQLQANYGYTF. The CDR3 DNA reads TGTGCCAGCAGCCCCAGGGGGGCGCAGCTTCAGGCTAACTATGGCTACACCTTC.

The sample holds a few counts of this clonotype. This chain links TRBV20-1 with TRBJ2-1; TRBD2 aligns across 11 bases. Germline assignment: CDR1 DFQATT and CDR2 SNEGSKA (reference sequence). This CDR3 spans 15 amino acids. Trimming cost V 1 base and J 10 bases; bases outside gene matches: 9. As DNA, the CDR3 is TGCAGTGCTAGAGCGGGGGCTAGCGGGGGGTGGGAGCAGTTCTTC. This encodes CSARAGASGGWEQFF.

V is TRBV5-1 and J is TRBJ1-3; 7 nucleotides match TRBD1. Per the germline V gene, CDR1 is SGHRS and CDR2 is YFSETQ. This CDR3 is built from 18 residues. Losses at the gene ends were 1 base for V and 2 bases for J; bases not matched to a gene: 12. CDR3 protein: CASSLYRGAGSAGNTIYF. In DNA, the CDR3 is TGCGCCAGCAGCTTGTACAGGGGTGCTGGATCGGCTGGAAACACCATATATTTT.

This clonotype was observed many times. V and J are TRBV29-1 and TRBJ2-5; tentatively, D is TRBD2 (5 bases). The CDR3 has 14 residues. V was clipped by 7 bases and J by 5 bases, with 20 bases between them. Germline CDR1 reads SQVTM; CDR2 reads ANQGSEA. The CDR3, as DNA: TGCAGCGCTGAGGGAGCTCCCGGGGTTGAGACCCAGTACTTC. Encoded protein: CSAEGAPGVETQYF.

This clonotype was recorded a few times. The gene calls are TRBV13 and TRBJ1-2; D not certain. V was shortened by 5 bases and J by 5 bases, with 18 bases between the two germline ends. CDR1 is PRHDT and CDR2 is FYEKMQ in the germline V gene (reference sequence). The CDR3 runs 15 residues. The CDR3 spells CASSTTRELGYGYTF. CDR3 nucleotides: TGTGCCAGCAGCACCACAAGAGAGTTGGGTTATGGCTACACCTTC.

The V and J genes are TRBV7-3 and TRBJ2-3, with TRBD2 as a possible D gene (5 bases). CDR3 length equals 13 residues. Germline CDR1 is SGHTA and CDR2 is FQGTGA. V was shortened by 5 bases and J by 5 bases, with 11 bases between the two germline ends. The CDR3 is CASSRRERDTQYF. CDR3 bases: TGTGCCAGCAGCCGAAGGGAGAGAGATACGCAGTATTTT. The full variable domain, rest sourced from reference TRBV7-3 and TRBJ2-3, is GAGVSQTPSNKVTEKGKYVELRCDPISGHTALYWYRQSLGQGPEFLIYFQGTGAADDSGLPNDRFFAVRPEGSVSTLKIQRTERGDSAVYLCASSRRERDTQYFGPGTRLTVL.

The chain couples TRBV20-1 to TRBJ1-1; D is perhaps TRBD1 (5 bases). This CDR3 comprises 11 residues. The germline V gene has CDR1 DFQATT and CDR2 SNEGSKA (reference sequence). Trimming took 1 base from V and 7 from J, leaving 7 bases between them. The CDR3 nucleotides read TGCAGTGCTAGAGGGGACGTTGAAGCTTTCTTT. It codes for CSARGDVEAFF.

The chain recombines TRBV7-9 with TRBJ2-1; 10 bases match TRBD1. Trimming cost V 5 bases and J 13 bases; bases outside gene matches: 11. This CDR3 spans 14 amino acids. Germline loops: CDR1 SEHNR, CDR2 FQNEAQ (reference sequence). As DNA, the CDR3 is TGTGCCAGCAGCCCATTGCGGGACAGGGGAGTTCAGTTCTTC. Amino acids: CASSPLRDRGVQFF.

This clonotype has just a few counts. The chain employs TRBV12-3 or TRBV12-4 and TRBJ1-2; D is possibly TRBD1 (5 bases). V was shortened by 6 bases and J by 0 bases, with 14 bases between the two germline ends. This CDR3 is built from 15 residues. The CDR3: CASSLPGIANYGYTF. The CDR3 DNA follows: TGTGCCAGCAGCCTACCAGGGATAGCTAACTATGGCTACACCTTC.

J is TRBJ2-5 and V is TRBV10-3; D is perhaps TRBD1 or TRBD2 (5 bases each). This CDR3 is 13 amino acids long. Trimming left V 6 bases short and J 5 bases short, with 13 bases between. The V gene's germline CDR1 is ENHRY and CDR2 SYGVKD. This chain's CDR3 is CAIRGTVGETQYF. CDR3 coding DNA: TGTGCCATCAGGGGGACCGTAGGGGAGACCCAGTACTTC.

The sample holds a few counts of this clonotype. The chain couples TRBV3-1 to TRBJ1-2; possibly TRBD1 for D (6 bases). The CDR3 loop spans 15 amino acids. CDR1 is LGHDT and CDR2 is YNNKEL in the germline V gene (reference sequence). Trimming removed 1 base at V and 8 bases at J, with 17 bases between. The CDR3 spells CASSQASRGGGGYTF. The CDR3 nucleotides read TGTGCCAGCAGCCAAGCAAGTCGGGGCGGGGGCGGCTACACCTTC.

Concerning this clonotype itself: At one of its ends the junction is not consistent with the germline gene, which may arise from a read error. The chain uses TRBV4-2 and TRBJ2-6; D unresolved. CDR1 and CDR2 (germline): LGHNA, YNFKEQ. This CDR3 is 17 amino acids long. The CDR3 sequence is CTSSQESALSGANVLTF. The CDR3, as DNA: TGTACCAGCAGCCAAGAATCAGCACTCTCTGGGGCCAACGTCCTGACTTTC.

CDR3 nucleotide sequence: TGCAGTGCTAGAGACTTAGCGGGAGACTCTAACAATGAGCAGTTCTTC. Its protein is CSARDLAGDSNNEQFF. This chain links TRBV20-1 with TRBJ2-1; 9 bases map to TRBD2. V lost 0 bases, J lost 5 bases, and 8 bases stayed unmatched. Germline-derived CDR1 and CDR2 are DFQATT and SNEGSKA (reference sequence). The CDR3 spans 16 residues.

This clonotype was seen repeatedly, ten times or more. The V gene is TRBV12-3 or TRBV12-4, the J gene TRBJ2-7, with no clear D. V gave up 1 base and J gave up 3 bases, with 7 bases separating them. The length of the CDR3 is 13 residues. For the CDR3, the DNA is TGTGCCAGCAGTTTAGGGCAGTACTACGAGCAGTACTTC. It yields the protein CASSLGQYYEQYF.

A word on this clonotype: Possible read error: a much larger clone is one base away. The chain links TRBV6-4 to TRBJ2-3; D ambiguous. The germline V gene encodes CDR1 MRHNA and CDR2 SNTAGT. This CDR3 is 15 amino acids long. CDR3 DNA sequence: TGTGCCGGCAGTACGACCCGTGCTAGCACAGATACGCAGTATTTT. Translation gives CAGSTTRASTDTQYF.

This clonotype came up many times. The chain combines TRBV12-3 or TRBV12-4 with TRBJ1-2; D is uncertain. V was shortened by 2 bases and J by 0 bases, with 4 bases between the two germline ends. The CDR3 length is 13 residues. This CDR3 reads CASSLSANYGYTF. DNA of the CDR3: TGTGCCAGCAGTTTAAGTGCTAACTATGGCTACACCTTC.

The chain joins TRBV5-1 to TRBJ1-2; 10 nucleotides line up with TRBD1. V lost 2 bases, J lost 6 bases, and 7 bases stayed unmatched. The CDR3 has 15 amino acids. Germline V CDR1 and CDR2: SGHRS, YFSETQ. The CDR3, as DNA: TGCGCCAGCAGCTTCGGCTTGACAGGGGGCGATGGCTACACCTTC. It translates to CASSFGLTGGDGYTF.

In this sample, this clonotype turned up many times. V and J are TRBV4-1 and TRBJ2-1, with a tentative D call TRBD2 (6 bases). The CDR3 spans 16 residues. V gave up 1 base and J gave up 7 bases, with 17 bases separating them. The V gene's germline CDR1 is MGHRA and CDR2 YSYEKL. The CDR3 bases are TGCGCCAGCAGCCAAGGAGCATCAAACGGAGGGAATGAGCAGTTCTTC. It codes for CASSQGASNGGNEQFF.

Comments on this clonotype: This may come from a read error, since a much larger clone is one base off. V gene TRBV5-1 combines with J gene TRBJ2-5, with 9 bases lining up with TRBD2. This CDR3 has 18 residues. The germline gives CDR1 SGHRS, CDR2 YFSETQ. CDR3 DNA: TGCACCAGCAGCTTGGACCTTCGGGCGGGGGGGTCCCAAGAGACCCAGTACTTC. Translation gives CTSSLDLRAGGSQETQYF.

The sample holds many counts of this clonotype. J is TRBJ2-5 and V is TRBV7-2, with 7 bases lining up with TRBD2. The junction had 2 bases not matched to a gene; V was cut back by 2 bases and J by 2 bases. Germline V CDR1 and CDR2: SGHTA, FQGNSA. The CDR3 sequence is 14 residues long. For the CDR3, the DNA is TGTGCCAGCAGCTTACTAGCGGCTCAAGAGACCCAGTACTTC. It translates to CASSLLAAQETQYF.

The chain combines TRBV3-1 with TRBJ2-1; 14 bases are a match to TRBD2. The CDR3 runs 15 residues. Per germline, CDR1 LGHDT and CDR2 YNNKEL (reference sequence). V lost 3 bases to trimming and J lost 9 bases; unmatched junction nucleotides: 4. In nucleotides, the CDR3 is TGTGCCAGCAGCCAGACTAGCGGGGGGGCAGGTGAGCAGTTCTTC. This translates into CASSQTSGGAGEQFF.

This clonotype showed up just a few times. In nucleotides, the CDR3 is TGCAGTGCTAGACCCCTAAGAGGGACAGCGAACACTGAAGCTTTCTTT. Its translation: CSARPLRGTANTEAFF. The J gene is TRBJ1-1, the V gene TRBV20-1; the match to TRBD1 covers 7 bases. The CDR3 length is 16 residues. Trimming cost V 2 bases and J 1 base; bases outside gene matches: 10. The germline gives CDR1 DFQATT, CDR2 SNEGSKA (reference sequence).